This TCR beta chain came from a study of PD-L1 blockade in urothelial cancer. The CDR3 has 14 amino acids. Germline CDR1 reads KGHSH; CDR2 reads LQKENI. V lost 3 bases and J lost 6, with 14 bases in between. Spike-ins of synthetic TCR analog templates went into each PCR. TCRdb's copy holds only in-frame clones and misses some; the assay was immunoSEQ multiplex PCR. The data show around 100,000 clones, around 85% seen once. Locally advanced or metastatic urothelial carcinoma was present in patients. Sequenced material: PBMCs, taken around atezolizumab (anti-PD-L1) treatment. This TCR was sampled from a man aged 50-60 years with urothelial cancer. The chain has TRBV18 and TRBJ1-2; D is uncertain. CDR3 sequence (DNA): TGTGCCAGCTCACCCTCCTTGCGAGCTGATGGCTACACCTTC. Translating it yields CASSPSLRADGYTF.